These 10 T cell receptor beta chains share one sample of origin, sequenced in a study of blood T cell repertoires in COVID-19. Repertoires were generated with immunoSEQ multiplex PCR, while TCRdb's copy carries only in-frame clones and drops some. This sample has fewer than 500,000 clones, with roughly 80% found just once. The sample was peripheral blood. The source is a human donor with acute or convalescent COVID-19. The donor label of this sample is uncertain.

This chain joins TRBV2 and TRBJ2-3; 7 bases align to TRBD2. This CDR3 contains 13 residues. Trimming cost V 9 bases and J 4 bases; bases outside gene matches: 7. Germline V gives CDR1 SNHLY, CDR2 FYNNEI. In nucleotides, the CDR3 is TGTGCCAGACCGGGACTAAAGGCAGATACGCAGTATTTT. Protein sequence: CARPGLKADTQYF.

This chain connects TRBV6-5 to TRBJ1-2, with TRBD1 matching 7 bases. In germline, CDR1 is MNHEY, CDR2 SVGAGI. The length of the CDR3 is 15 residues. With V trimmed by 2 bases and J by 4 bases, 7 bases remained unmatched. CDR3: CASSYLDRDGYGYTF. CDR3 DNA: TGTGCCAGCAGTTACCTTGACAGGGACGGCTATGGCTACACCTTC.

This chain links TRBV30 with TRBJ2-7, with D tentatively TRBD1 (6 bases). The germline CDR1 and CDR2 sequences are GTSNPN and SVGIG (reference sequence). The CDR3 contains 11 residues. V was pared by 3 bases and J by 6 bases, with 9 bases between. The CDR3 loop reads CAWSRTAEQYF. For the CDR3, the DNA is TGTGCCTGGAGCCGGACAGCCGAGCAGTACTTC.

V is TRBV11-2 and J is TRBJ1-4, with TRBD1 as a possible D gene (6 bases). Between the trimmed V and J ends, which lost 4 bases and 7 bases, there was a span of 16 bases. Germline V gene data show CDR1 as SGHAT and CDR2 as FQNNGV. The CDR3 is made up of 15 amino acids. Here the CDR3 DNA reads TGTGCCAGCAGCTACGTGACAGGCGGGGGTGAAAAACTGTTTTTT. It translates to CASSYVTGGGEKLFF.

The chain links TRBV20-1 to TRBJ1-1; 8 nucleotides match TRBD1. CDR3 length: 13 amino acids. With 3 bases clipped from V and 14 bases from J, the junction kept 14 bases outside the gene matches. The V gene's germline CDR1 is DFQATT and CDR2 SNEGSKA (reference sequence). The CDR3 region is CSASLTWDRSIFF. The CDR3 DNA reads TGCAGTGCTAGTTTGACGTGGGACAGGAGTATATTCTTT.

The chain has TRBV7-9 and TRBJ2-4; D remains unclear. Germline V gene data show CDR1 as SEHNR and CDR2 as FQNEAQ (reference sequence). The CDR3 totals 18 residues. V lost 0 bases and J 0 bases, leaving 15 bases between the germline ends. The DNA for the CDR3 is TGTGCCAGCAGCTTAGCGGATGCAGGAACCTTAGCCAAAAACATTCAGTACTTC. Amino acid sequence: CASSLADAGTLAKNIQYF.

The V gene is TRBV28, the J gene TRBJ1-6; a possible D gene is TRBD1 (5 bases). The V end lost 2 bases, the J end lost 10 bases, and 12 bases lay between the germline ends. This CDR3 has 14 amino acids. Germline lookup yields CDR1 MDHEN and CDR2 SYDVKM. CDR3 DNA sequence: TGTGCCAGCAGTTTAGTCCAGGGCCGCTCACCCCTCCACTTT. The encoded protein is CASSLVQGRSPLHF.

This chain uses TRBV9 with TRBJ1-4; 7 positions match TRBD1. Germline V gene sequence: CDR1 SGDLS, CDR2 YYNGEE. The V segment lost 0 bases and the J segment 8 bases; nucleotides outside the gene matches: 7. The length of the CDR3 is 15 residues. CDR3 sequence (DNA): TGTGCCAGCAGCGTAGAAGGGGGCTTGGGAGAAAAACTGTTTTTT. It codes for CASSVEGGLGEKLFF. Variable domain in full (rest from reference TRBV9 and TRBJ1-4): DSGVTQTPKHLITATGQRVTLRCSPRSGDLSVYWYQQSLDQGLQFLIQYYNGEERAKGNILERFSAQQFPDLHSELNLSSLELGDSALYFCASSVEGGLGEKLFFGSGTQLSVL.

CDR3 region: CASSLRGEKGEQYF. The CDR3 nucleotides read TGTGCCAGCAGCTTACGGGGAGAAAAGGGCGAGCAGTACTTC. The chain is built from TRBV7-9 and TRBJ2-7; D is perhaps TRBD2 (5 bases). Germline-derived CDR1 and CDR2 are SEHNR and FQNEAQ (reference sequence). This CDR3 comprises 14 residues. Deletions cut 2 bases from V and 6 bases from J, with 14 bases between.

V is TRBV30 and J is TRBJ1-2; the D is unclear. The V end lost 7 bases, the J end lost 6 bases, and 27 bases lay between the germline ends. CDR3 length: 16 residues. Germline values: CDR1 GTSNPN, CDR2 SVGIG (reference sequence). In DNA form, the CDR3 reads TGTGCCTCCGCGCACGGCGGTTCCCGACCTCTAAATGGCTACACCTTC. Its protein product is CASAHGGSRPLNGYTF.